Here is one T cell receptor beta chain with its context. This record comes from a study of technical replicates of blood from a handful of donors. Clones were read by immunoSEQ multiplex PCR, and TCRdb kept only the in-frame ones, dropping some. The data show 70,000 to 95,000 clones, with 85% to 95% seen just once and around 0.22% held by the top ten. There are 17 residues in the CDR3. The chain recombines TRBV21-1 with TRBJ2-7; TRBD1, the D gene given by the table, was not confirmed from the DNA. TRBV21-1 is described as a pseudogene. Sequenced input: T cells isolated from PBMCs. This clonotype was obtained from a human donor in good health. As DNA, the CDR3 is TGTGCCAGCAGTCCCCCCTCCGGGACAGGGGGCCACTACGAGCAGTACTTC. It codes for CASSPPSGTGGHYEQYF.